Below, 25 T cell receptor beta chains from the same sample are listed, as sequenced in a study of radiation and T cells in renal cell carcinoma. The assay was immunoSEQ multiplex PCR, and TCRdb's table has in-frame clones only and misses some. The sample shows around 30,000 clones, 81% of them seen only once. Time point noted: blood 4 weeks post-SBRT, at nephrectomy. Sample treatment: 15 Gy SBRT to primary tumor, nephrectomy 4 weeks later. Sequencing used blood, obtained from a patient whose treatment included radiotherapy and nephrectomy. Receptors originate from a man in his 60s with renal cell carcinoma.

The CDR3 region has the DNA TGTGCCAGCACCCCATACGGGAGCTATGGCTACACCTTC. This sequence encodes CASTPYGSYGYTF. The V gene is TRBV6-5, the J gene TRBJ1-2; D unclear. CDR1 is MNHEY, CDR2 SVGAGI, per germline. The CDR3 has 13 amino acids. Trimming removed 7 bases at V and 4 bases at J, with 13 bases between.

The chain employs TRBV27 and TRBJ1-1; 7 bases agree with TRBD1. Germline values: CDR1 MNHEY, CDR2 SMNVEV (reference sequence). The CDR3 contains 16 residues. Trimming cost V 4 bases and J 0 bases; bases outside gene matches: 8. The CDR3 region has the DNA TGTGCCAGCAGTTCTACAGGGGAGGGTATGAACACTGAAGCTTTCTTT. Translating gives CASSSTGEGMNTEAFF.

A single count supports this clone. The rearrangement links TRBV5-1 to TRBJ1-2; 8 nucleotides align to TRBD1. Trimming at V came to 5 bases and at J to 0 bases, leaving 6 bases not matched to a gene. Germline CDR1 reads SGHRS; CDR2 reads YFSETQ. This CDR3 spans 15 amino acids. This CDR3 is CASSPTGGPNYGYTF. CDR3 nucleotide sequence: TGCGCCAGCAGTCCCACAGGGGGTCCTAACTATGGCTACACCTTC.

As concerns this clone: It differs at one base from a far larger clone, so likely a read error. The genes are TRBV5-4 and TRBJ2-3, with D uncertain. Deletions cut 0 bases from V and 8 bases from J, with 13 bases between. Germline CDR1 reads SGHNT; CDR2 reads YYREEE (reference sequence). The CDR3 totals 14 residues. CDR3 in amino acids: CASSLDTELGTQYF. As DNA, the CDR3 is TGTGCCAGCAGCTTGGATACCGAGCTTGGTACGCAGTATTTT.

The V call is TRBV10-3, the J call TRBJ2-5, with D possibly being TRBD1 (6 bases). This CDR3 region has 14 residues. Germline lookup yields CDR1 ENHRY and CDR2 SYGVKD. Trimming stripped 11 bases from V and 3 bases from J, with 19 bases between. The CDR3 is CASREDRSKETQYF. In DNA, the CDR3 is TGTGCCTCAAGAGAAGACAGGTCAAAAGAGACCCAGTACTTC.

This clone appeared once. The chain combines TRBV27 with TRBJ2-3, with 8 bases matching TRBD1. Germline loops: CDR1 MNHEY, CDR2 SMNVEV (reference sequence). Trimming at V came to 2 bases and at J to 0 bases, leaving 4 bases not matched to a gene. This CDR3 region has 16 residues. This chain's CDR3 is CASSLRTGRSTDTQYF. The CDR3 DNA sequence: TGTGCCAGCAGTTTAAGGACAGGGCGCAGCACAGATACGCAGTATTTT.

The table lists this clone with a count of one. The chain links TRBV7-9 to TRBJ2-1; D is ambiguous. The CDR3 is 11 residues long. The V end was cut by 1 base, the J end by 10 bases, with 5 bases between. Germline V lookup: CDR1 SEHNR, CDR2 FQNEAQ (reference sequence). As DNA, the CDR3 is TGTGCCAGCAGCTTAGAGCAAGAGCAGTTCTTC. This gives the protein CASSLEQEQFF.

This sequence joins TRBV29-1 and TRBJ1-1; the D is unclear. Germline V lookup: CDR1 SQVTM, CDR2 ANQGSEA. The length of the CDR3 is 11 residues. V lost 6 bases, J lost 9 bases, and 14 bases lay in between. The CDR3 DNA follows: TGCAGCGTCGTCATCGAGGGCAAAGCTTTCTTT. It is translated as CSVVIEGKAFF.

CDR3 in amino acids: CASSRNTEAFF. CDR3 sequence (DNA): TGTGCCAGCAGTCGGAACACTGAAGCTTTCTTT. V is TRBV6-5 and J is TRBJ1-1; D call uncertain. The CDR3 contains 11 residues. Germline V lookup: CDR1 MNHEY, CDR2 SVGAGI. V lost 5 bases and J 1 base, leaving 2 bases between the germline ends.

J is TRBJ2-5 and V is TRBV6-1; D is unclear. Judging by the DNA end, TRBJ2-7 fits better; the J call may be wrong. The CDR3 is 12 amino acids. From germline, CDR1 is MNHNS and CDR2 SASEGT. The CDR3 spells CASSDSSYEQYF. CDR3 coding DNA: TGTGCCAGCAGTGACAGCTCCTACGAGCAGTACTTC.

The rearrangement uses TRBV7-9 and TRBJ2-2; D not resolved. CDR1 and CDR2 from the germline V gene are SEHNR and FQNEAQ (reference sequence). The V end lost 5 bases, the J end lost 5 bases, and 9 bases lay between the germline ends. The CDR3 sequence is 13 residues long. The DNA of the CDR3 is TGTGCCAGCAGCACTACTACGACCGGGGAGCTGTTTTTT. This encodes CASSTTTTGELFF.

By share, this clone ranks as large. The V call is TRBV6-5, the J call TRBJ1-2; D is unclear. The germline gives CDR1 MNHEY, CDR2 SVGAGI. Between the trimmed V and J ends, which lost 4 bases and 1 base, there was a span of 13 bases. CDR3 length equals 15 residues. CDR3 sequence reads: CASSWTLNDNYGYTF. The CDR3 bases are TGTGCCAGCAGTTGGACCCTTAACGATAACTATGGCTACACCTTC.

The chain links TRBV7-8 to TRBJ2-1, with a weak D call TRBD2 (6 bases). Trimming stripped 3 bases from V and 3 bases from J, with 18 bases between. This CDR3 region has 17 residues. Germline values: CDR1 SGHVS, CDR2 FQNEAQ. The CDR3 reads CASSFRPGGFNYNEQFF. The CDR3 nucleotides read TGTGCCAGCAGCTTTAGGCCTGGGGGGTTCAACTACAATGAGCAGTTCTTC.

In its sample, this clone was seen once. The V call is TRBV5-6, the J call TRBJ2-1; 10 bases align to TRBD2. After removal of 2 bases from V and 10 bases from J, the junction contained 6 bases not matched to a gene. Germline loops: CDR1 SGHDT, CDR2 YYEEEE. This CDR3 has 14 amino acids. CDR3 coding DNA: TGTGCCAGCAGCTTTCCTAGCGGGAGTAACGAGCAGTTCTTC. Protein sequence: CASSFPSGSNEQFF.

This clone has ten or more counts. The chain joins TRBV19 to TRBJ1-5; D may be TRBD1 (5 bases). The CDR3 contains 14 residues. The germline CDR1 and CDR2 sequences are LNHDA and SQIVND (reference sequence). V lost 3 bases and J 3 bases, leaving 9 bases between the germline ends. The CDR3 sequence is CASSIGATNQPQHF. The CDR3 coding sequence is TGTGCCAGTAGTATTGGGGCCACCAATCAGCCCCAGCATTTT.

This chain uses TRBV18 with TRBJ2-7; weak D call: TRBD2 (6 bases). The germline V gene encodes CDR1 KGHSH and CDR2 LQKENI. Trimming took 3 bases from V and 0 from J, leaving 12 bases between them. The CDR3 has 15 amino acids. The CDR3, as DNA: TGTGCCAGCTCACCTCTCCCTAGCGACTCCTACGAGCAGTACTTC. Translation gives CASSPLPSDSYEQYF.

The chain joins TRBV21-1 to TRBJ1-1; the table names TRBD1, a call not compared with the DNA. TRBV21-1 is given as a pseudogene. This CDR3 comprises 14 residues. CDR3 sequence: CASSTQGAGTEAFF. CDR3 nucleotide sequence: TGTGCCAGCAGCACACAGGGGGCGGGCACTGAAGCTTTCTTT.

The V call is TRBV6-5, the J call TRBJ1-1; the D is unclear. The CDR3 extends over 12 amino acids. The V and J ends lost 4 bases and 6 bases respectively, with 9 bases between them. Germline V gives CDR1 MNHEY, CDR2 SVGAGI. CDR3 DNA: TGTGCCAGCAGTTCCGGGTCACCTGAAGCTTTCTTT. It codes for CASSSGSPEAFF.

The CDR3 region is CASSLEGSSLNYGYTF. The CDR3 DNA follows: TGCGCCAGCAGCTTGGAGGGTAGCAGTTTAAACTATGGCTACACCTTC. The chain couples TRBV5-1 to TRBJ1-2; D remains ambiguous. Germline V gives CDR1 SGHRS, CDR2 YFSETQ. The ends were cut back, 0 bases at V and 2 bases at J, with 14 bases in the middle. This CDR3 has 16 amino acids.

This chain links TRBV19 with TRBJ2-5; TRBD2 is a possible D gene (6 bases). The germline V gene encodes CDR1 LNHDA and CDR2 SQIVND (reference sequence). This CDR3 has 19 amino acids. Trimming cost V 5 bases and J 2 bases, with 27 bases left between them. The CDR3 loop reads CASSPRRERWGPGQETQYF. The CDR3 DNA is TGTGCCAGTAGTCCTCGGAGGGAGAGGTGGGGACCCGGGCAAGAGACCCAGTACTTC.

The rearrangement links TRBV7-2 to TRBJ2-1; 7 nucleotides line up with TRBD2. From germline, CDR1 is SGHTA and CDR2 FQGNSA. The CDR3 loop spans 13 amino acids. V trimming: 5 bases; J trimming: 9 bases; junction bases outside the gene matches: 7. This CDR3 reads CASSQDSSGEQFF. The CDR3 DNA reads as TGTGCCAGCAGCCAAGACTCTAGCGGTGAGCAGTTCTTC.

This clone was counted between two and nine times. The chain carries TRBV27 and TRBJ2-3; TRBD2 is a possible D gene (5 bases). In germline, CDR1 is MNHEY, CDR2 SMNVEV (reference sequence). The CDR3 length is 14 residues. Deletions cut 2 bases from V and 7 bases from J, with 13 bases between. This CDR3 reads CASSLLASSHTQYF. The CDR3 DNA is TGTGCCAGCAGTTTACTAGCTTCCTCGCATACGCAGTATTTT.

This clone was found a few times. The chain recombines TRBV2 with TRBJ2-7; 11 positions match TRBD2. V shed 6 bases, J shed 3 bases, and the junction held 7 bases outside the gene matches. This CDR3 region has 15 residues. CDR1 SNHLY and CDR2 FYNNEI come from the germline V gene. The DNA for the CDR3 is TGTGCCAGCAGAAGGAGGCTAGCGGGAGGCTACGAGCAGTACTTC. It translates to CASRRRLAGGYEQYF.

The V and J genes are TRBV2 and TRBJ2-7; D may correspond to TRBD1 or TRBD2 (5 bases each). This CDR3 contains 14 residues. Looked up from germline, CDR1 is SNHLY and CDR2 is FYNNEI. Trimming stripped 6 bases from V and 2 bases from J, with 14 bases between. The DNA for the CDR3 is TGTGCCAGCAGGATCCGGGGCAGAGCCTACGAGCAGTACTTC. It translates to CASRIRGRAYEQYF.

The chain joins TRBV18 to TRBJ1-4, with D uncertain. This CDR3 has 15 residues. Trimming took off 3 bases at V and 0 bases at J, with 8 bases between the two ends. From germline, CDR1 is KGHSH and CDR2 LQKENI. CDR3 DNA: TGTGCCAGCTCACCCCAGATTGCAACTAATGAAAAACTGTTTTTT. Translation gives CASSPQIATNEKLFF. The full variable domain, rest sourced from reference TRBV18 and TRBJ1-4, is NAGVMQNPRHLVRRRGQEARLRCSPMKGHSHVYWYRQLPEEGLKFMVYLQKENIIDESGMPKERFSAEFPKEGPSILRIQQVVRGDSAAYFCASSPQIATNEKLFFGSGTQLSVL.